This paragraph covers one T cell receptor beta chain sequence. The antigen it recognizes is unknown. No base quality values were provided; no much bigger clone lies one nucleotide off. The High Capacity cDNA Reverse Transcription Kit was used to reverse transcribe all of the isolated RNA, meaning that expressed TCRB transcripts were what got sequenced. Deep immunoSEQ sequencing was performed on naive, central memory and regulatory T cell samples, with an average of around 3.5 million total reads per sample. Sorted cells were lysed in RLT buffer, and RNA was extracted using DNase-treated RNeasy Micro or Mini kits according to cell number. Each cell subset was processed on its own to prevent cross-contamination, while patient and healthy donor samples were processed together. The immunoSEQ multiplex PCR was used to amplify TCRB sequences from cDNA, yielding 87-bp fragments that span the CDR3 region. Sequencing of the amplicons was performed on the Illumina HiSeq platform. The authors' pipeline ran thus. Synthetic template baselines were used to correct PCR bias computationally, reads within Hamming distance 2 were collapsed, and singletons that could not be merged were discarded. Reads were aligned against IMGT to assign V, D and J genes, CDR3 length and insertions or deletions at six rearrangement sites. Within each subset, clonotype counts were normalized to sorted cell number, and only after that were true diversity and Gini coefficients computed with the tcR R package. The overlap coefficient, calculated on TCRB nucleotide sequences, was used to quantify repertoire sharing. Out-of-frame TCRB sequences from naive cells were analyzed as a proxy for the pre-selection repertoire. The clones in this table, taken by TCRdb from immuneACCESS, are in-frame only. Not every clone is retained; where verified, under half of the shortfall comes from an unresolved V gene, and the cause of the rest is unknown. The V and J calls and the clone size are those of that table, but D and trimming were determined from the DNA. Present in this sample are fewer than 900,000 clones, roughly a sixth of which were seen just once. The top ten constitute 0.02% to 0.025% of the sample.

The source of the sample is a study of beta chain features in type 1 diabetes (dated by TCRdb to 2017 to 2018). Some background on the complete study: Mean age, gender distribution, total cell number and subset yield were not different between patients and healthy donors. A total of roughly 98,000,000 sorted cells were examined across all samples, and a strong correlation was observed between cell number per subset and RNA yield. In the study, TCRB repertoires of sorted circulating CD4+ T cell subsets from recently diagnosed type 1 diabetes patients were compared with those of matched healthy donors. Regulatory and stem cell-like memory subsets were obtained from only 8 patients and roughly eight healthy donors, while naive and central memory subsets were obtained from all 30 or so donors.

Each donor gave one peripheral blood draw, averaging roughly 100 mL, which was collected into heparinised tubes. A BD FACSAria II was used to sort naive, central memory, regulatory and stem cell-like memory CD4+ T cells with a panel that included CD45RO, CCR7, CD25, CD127, CD95 and CD27. Purity was above 95% for every sorted population. PBMCs were isolated immediately by Lymphoprep density gradient centrifugation and stained directly without culture. So that batch effects would be minimized, each experiment stained and sorted samples in pairs, pairing one healthy donor with one patient. The CDR3 runs 14 residues from the cysteine to the phenylalanine. The entry retains the CDR3 DNA only, 42 bases that are in frame from base 1. Ends trimmed: V by 5 bases, J by 5 bases; bases unmatched to a gene: 4. The germline V gene (reference sequence) sets CDR1 to PRHDT and CDR2 to FYEKMQ. Findings and caveats that apply to the study as a whole: PCR may preferentially amplify shorter templates, but because patient and control samples were amplified and corrected together, any resulting skew would affect both groups equally. Sequencing cDNA rather than genomic DNA could over-represent highly expressing activated cells, although activation and CD3 levels did not differ between groups. Fewer insertions and more nucleotide deletions at VDJ recombination sites were observed in patients with type 1 diabetes, implying thymic rearrangement abnormalities. Only small numbers of individuals were included in the HLA sub-analyses, which left unresolved whether HLA type had any influence on TCRB rearrangement. A moderate but significant shortening of TCRB CDR3 length was observed in type 1 diabetes patients in all four CD4+ subsets. Naive, central memory and regulatory TCRB repertoires appeared to be more alike among patients than among healthy donors.

Sequenced material: naive CD4+ T cells from blood. Interpreted using the paper, the cell subset or site label stands for: true naive CD4+ T cells. This TCR was recovered from a woman in her late teens or twenties in good health. Recombination connected TRBV13 to TRBJ2-3, with TRBD1 matching 10 junction bases. The encoded CDR3 is CASSQDRGQDTQYF. The nucleotide sequence is TGTGCCAGCAGCCAAGACAGGGGGCAAGATACGCAGTATTTT.